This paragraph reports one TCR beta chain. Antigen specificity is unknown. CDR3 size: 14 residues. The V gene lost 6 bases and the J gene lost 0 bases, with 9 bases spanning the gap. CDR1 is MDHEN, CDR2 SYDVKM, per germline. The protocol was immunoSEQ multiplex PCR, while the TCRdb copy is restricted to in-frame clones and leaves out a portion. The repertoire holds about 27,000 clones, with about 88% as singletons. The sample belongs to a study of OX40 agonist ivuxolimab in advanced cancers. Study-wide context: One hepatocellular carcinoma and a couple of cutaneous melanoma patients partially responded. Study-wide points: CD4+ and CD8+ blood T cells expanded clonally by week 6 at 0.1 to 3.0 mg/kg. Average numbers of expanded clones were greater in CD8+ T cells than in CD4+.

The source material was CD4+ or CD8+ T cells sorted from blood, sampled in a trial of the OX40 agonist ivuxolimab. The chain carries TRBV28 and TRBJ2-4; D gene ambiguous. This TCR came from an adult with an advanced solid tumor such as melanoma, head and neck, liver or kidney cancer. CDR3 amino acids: CASRALSAKNIQYF. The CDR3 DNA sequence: TGTGCCAGCAGAGCGTTGTCAGCCAAAAACATTCAGTACTTC.